The 15 T cell receptor beta chains given below trace back to one sample, sequenced in a study of T cell changes during pregnancy in multiple sclerosis. Only in-frame clones appear in the TCRdb table, and some are missing; sequencing was by immunoSEQ multiplex PCR. Found here are fewer than 55,000 clones, around 89% of them singletons; the top ten hold just over 5%. The sequencing here drew on peripheral blood, taken after pregnancy. Source of these receptors: a female donor in good health, enrolled as a control in a pregnancy study.

This clone was detected only once. The J gene is TRBJ2-3, the V gene TRBV4-1; possible D gene TRBD2, 5 bases. The CDR3 consists of 17 residues. Germline CDR1 is MGHRA and CDR2 is YSYEKL. Trimming stripped 2 bases from V and 2 bases from J, with 17 bases between. The CDR3 sequence is CASSQSLDSQITDTQYF. CDR3 bases: TGCGCCAGCAGCCAATCTTTGGACTCCCAAATCACAGATACGCAGTATTTT.

The V gene is TRBV6-1, the J gene TRBJ2-5, with 8 bases identical to TRBD2. Germline CDR1 MNHNS, CDR2 SASEGT. V shed 1 base, J shed 3 bases, and the junction held 13 bases outside the gene matches. CDR3 length: 18 amino acids. Here the CDR3 reads CASSEDGAGGPLEETQYF. The CDR3 region has the DNA TGTGCCAGCAGTGAAGACGGCGCGGGGGGCCCTCTAGAAGAGACCCAGTACTTC.

The gene calls are TRBV5-1 and TRBJ1-2, with D perhaps TRBD1 (5 bases). V lost 0 bases and J lost 2, with 11 bases in between. CDR3 size: 15 residues. Germline V gene lookup returns CDR1 SGHRS and CDR2 YFSETQ. For the CDR3, the DNA is TGCGCCAGCAGCTTGGCCATAGGGGAAAACTATGGCTACACCTTC. It specifies CASSLAIGENYGYTF.

The V call is TRBV27, the J call TRBJ1-1, with a possible D match to TRBD1 (5 bases). V lost 5 bases and J lost 2, with 6 bases in between. Germline assignment: CDR1 MNHEY and CDR2 SMNVEV (reference sequence). The length of the CDR3 is 12 residues. In nucleotides, the CDR3 is TGTGCCAGCAGTACAGGAAACACTGAAGCTTTCTTT. This encodes CASSTGNTEAFF.

This clone was seen once. This chain links TRBV6-1 with TRBJ2-5, with D possibly TRBD2 on 5 matching bases. The CDR3 spans 14 residues. Deletions cut 3 bases from V and 4 bases from J, with 12 bases between. Germline V CDR1 and CDR2: MNHNS, SASEGT. The CDR3 is CASSDSNGRETQYF. The DNA of the CDR3 is TGTGCCAGCAGTGACAGTAATGGGAGAGAGACCCAGTACTTC.

V usage is TRBV28 and J usage is TRBJ1-5; 7 nucleotides line up with TRBD1. The CDR3 extends over 16 amino acids. Per the germline V gene, CDR1 is MDHEN and CDR2 is SYDVKM. V was clipped by 7 bases and J by 0 bases; unmatched bases: 9. CDR3 DNA: TGTGCCAGCATCGTGCAGGGGGATTTTAGCAATCAGCCCCAGCATTTT. Amino acid sequence: CASIVQGDFSNQPQHF.

The chain links TRBV7-2 to TRBJ1-2, with D maybe TRBD1 (5 bases). The CDR3 spans 13 residues. Trimming took off 6 bases at V and 10 bases at J, with 18 bases between the two ends. Germline V gives CDR1 SGHTA, CDR2 FQGNSA. As DNA, the CDR3 is TGTGCCAGCAGGCCCACGGCCAGGGTTGACTACACCTTC. Residues: CASRPTARVDYTF.

The genes are TRBV11-2 and TRBJ2-7, with 9 positions matching TRBD2. The CDR3 loop spans 14 amino acids. CDR1 and CDR2 from the germline V gene are SGHAT and FQNNGV. V was clipped by 5 bases and J by 1 base; unmatched bases: 3. The CDR3 coding sequence is TGTGCCAGCAGCCGCCTAGCGGGGTCCTACGAGCAGTACTTC. It encodes CASSRLAGSYEQYF. The complete variable domain, with remaining parts taken from reference TRBV11-2 and TRBJ2-7, reads EAGVAQSPRYKIIEKRQSVAFWCNPISGHATLYWYQQILGQGPKLLIQFQNNGVVDDSQLPKDRFSAERLKGVDSTLKIQPAKLEDSAVYLCASSRLAGSYEQYFGPGTRLTVT.

The genes are TRBV6-5 and TRBJ1-5; possible D gene TRBD1, 6 bases. The germline V gene has CDR1 MNHEY and CDR2 SVGAGI. The germline V and J ends were trimmed by 2 bases and 1 base, with 9 bases remaining between them. CDR3 length: 15 amino acids. This CDR3 reads CASSYRQGSNQPQHF. Written as DNA, the CDR3 is TGTGCCAGCAGTTACCGGCAGGGGAGCAATCAGCCCCAGCATTTT.

This chain uses TRBV9 with TRBJ2-7; D is unresolved. Deletions cut 2 bases from V and 2 bases from J, with 5 bases between. The CDR3 has 12 amino acids. Germline V lookup: CDR1 SGDLS, CDR2 YYNGEE. CDR3 protein: CASSVRTYEQYF. CDR3 in DNA: TGTGCCAGCAGCGTGCGCACCTACGAGCAGTACTTC.

The genes are TRBV6-1 and TRBJ2-2, with D perhaps TRBD2 (5 bases). The length of the CDR3 is 14 residues. Trimming removed 6 bases at V and 3 bases at J, with 11 bases between. Germline CDR1 and CDR2: MNHNS and SASEGT. The CDR3 is CASSEGLDTGELFF. In DNA form, the CDR3 reads TGTGCCAGCAGCGAGGGTTTGGACACCGGGGAGCTGTTTTTT.

The rearrangement links TRBV29-1 to TRBJ2-7; D possibly corresponds to TRBD1 (6 bases). Germline assignment: CDR1 SQVTM and CDR2 ANQGSEA. V lost 6 bases to trimming and J lost 6 bases, with 18 bases between them. The CDR3 consists of 13 residues. CDR3 amino acids: CSVKSGEPGEQYF. CDR3 coding DNA: TGCAGCGTGAAGTCAGGGGAGCCGGGCGAGCAGTACTTC.

The sample holds a few counts of this clone. The rearrangement joins TRBV10-1 to TRBJ1-1; 8 nucleotides agree with TRBD1. The CDR3 runs 13 residues. Germline loops: CDR1 WNHNN, CDR2 SYGVQD (reference sequence). V shed 3 bases and J 7 bases; nucleotides not matched to a gene: 4. The CDR3 spells CASSDRGQGEAFF. The DNA for the CDR3 is TGCGCCAGCAGTGACAGGGGGCAGGGTGAAGCTTTCTTT.

The J gene is TRBJ1-3, the V gene TRBV13, with 9 bases lining up with TRBD1. J was trimmed by 3 bases and V by 2 bases; bases with no gene match: 2. The CDR3 runs 15 residues. In germline, CDR1 is PRHDT, CDR2 FYEKMQ (reference sequence). The CDR3, as DNA: TGTGCCAGCAGCTTAACGGGACAGGGTGGAAACACCATATATTTT. Encoded protein: CASSLTGQGGNTIYF.

This chain links TRBV28 with TRBJ1-3; TRBD1 is a possible D gene (6 bases). Trimming stripped 7 bases from V and 1 base from J, with 20 bases between. The CDR3 loop spans 17 amino acids. Germline values: CDR1 MDHEN, CDR2 SYDVKM. The CDR3 nucleotides read TGTGCCAGCACCCCTTTTGGATTGGGGGCTTCTGGAAACACCATATATTTT. Protein product: CASTPFGLGASGNTIYF.